The rows below give T cell receptor beta chains drawn from one sample of a study of blood T cell repertoires in COVID-19. Sequencing used immunoSEQ multiplex PCR; TCRdb keeps in-frame clones, though not all of them. The repertoire holds approximately 210,000 clones, around four fifths seen once, with over 14% in the top ten. Sequencing was carried out using PBMCs or T cells enriched from blood (not recorded which). Every receptor here comes from a man aged 40-49 years who had recovered from COVID-19. Each CDR3 is given with its conserved first and last residue. A D gene is named only where the DNA matches it firmly. Clone size is given for some rows only: seen once, a few or many times, or a class if the clone is expanded.

V gene,J gene,clone size,D gene,CDR3 protein,CDR3 DNA
TRBV6-5,TRBJ2-2,-,-,CASVEGTGELFF,TGTGCCAGCGTGGAGGGCACCGGGGAGCTGTTTTTT
TRBV18,TRBJ1-1,-,-,CASSRPTRTEAFF,TGTGCCAGCTCCCGTCCGACGAGGACTGAAGCTTTCTTT
TRBV18,TRBJ1-5,few,TRBD1,CASSPNPGTGSQPQHF,TGTGCCAGCTCACCGAATCCCGGGACAGGGAGTCAGCCCCAGCATTTT
TRBV6-5,TRBJ2-5,-,TRBD2,CASSYGGGSEETQYF,TGTGCCAGCAGTTACGGGGGGGGGTCGGAAGAGACCCAGTACTTC
TRBV5-5,TRBJ2-7,-,TRBD2,CASSLAGLAGGYEQYF,TGTGCCAGCAGCTTAGCGGGACTAGCGGGAGGTTACGAGCAGTACTTC
TRBV21-1,TRBJ2-2,-,-,CASRTPRFGELFF,TGTGCCAGCAGAACCCCCCGGTTCGGGGAGCTGTTTTTT
TRBV18,TRBJ2-5,-,-,CASSPPGEYQETQYF,TGTGCCAGCTCACCACCCGGAGAGTACCAAGAGACCCAGTACTTC
TRBV4-1,TRBJ2-1,-,-,CASSQEAGEQFF,TGCGCCAGCAGCCAAGAGGCGGGTGAGCAGTTCTTC
TRBV29-1,TRBJ1-1,-,-,CSASYAQGNTEAFF,TGCAGCGCATCATACGCTCAGGGGAACACTGAAGCTTTCTTT
TRBV5-4,TRBJ2-1,-,-,CASSPTESSYNEQFF,TGTGCCAGCAGCCCGACTGAGAGCTCCTACAATGAGCAGTTCTTC
TRBV2,TRBJ1-6,-,TRBD1,CASRDRRPLHF,TGTGCCAGCAGGGACAGGCGACCCCTCCACTTT
TRBV5-6,TRBJ2-2,-,-,CASSLLNTGELFF,TGTGCCAGCAGCTTATTAAACACCGGGGAGCTGTTTTTT
TRBV7-3,TRBJ1-5,few,TRBD1,CASSQGAGQPQHF,TGTGCCAGCTCGCAGGGGGCTGGGCAGCCCCAGCATTTT
TRBV5-8,TRBJ2-1,-,TRBD2,CASSLVTSSGDYNEQFF,TGTGCCAGCAGCTTGGTTACCTCTAGCGGAGACTACAATGAGCAGTTCTTC
TRBV4-2,TRBJ1-2,-,TRBD1,CASRYTGDDGYTF,TGTGCCAGCAGATATACAGGGGATGATGGCTACACCTTC
TRBV5-4,TRBJ2-3,-,TRBD2,CASSTKAGGTDTQYF,TGTGCCAGCAGCACAAAAGCGGGGGGCACAGATACGCAGTATTTT
TRBV5-1,TRBJ1-2,-,-,CASSPGGGNYGYTF,TGCGCCAGCAGCCCCGGGGGTGGAAACTATGGCTACACCTTC
TRBV18,TRBJ1-5,-,-,CASSPSQGSNQPQHF,TGTGCCAGCTCACCATCACAGGGAAGCAATCAGCCCCAGCATTTT
TRBV7-2,TRBJ1-2,-,-,CASSSGLNYGYTF,TGTGCCAGCAGCTCAGGACTTAACTATGGCTACACCTTC
TRBV5-6,TRBJ2-3,-,-,CASSLLRADTQYF,TGTGCCAGCAGCTTGTTGAGGGCCGATACGCAGTATTTT
TRBV19,TRBJ2-1,-,TRBD2,CASSNSPGLAGLNEQFF,TGTGCCAGTAGTAATTCCCCGGGACTAGCGGGCCTCAATGAGCAGTTCTTC
TRBV5-1,TRBJ2-3,-,-,CASRRRYDTDTQYF,TGCGCCAGCAGAAGGAGGTACGACACAGATACGCAGTATTTT
TRBV14,TRBJ1-5,-,-,CASSQAGGHQPQHF,TGTGCCAGCAGCCAAGCGGGAGGGCACCAGCCCCAGCATTTT
TRBV2,TRBJ1-2,-,-,CASSEARSNYGYTF,TGTGCCAGCAGTGAGGCCCGGAGTAACTATGGCTACACCTTC
TRBV7-9,TRBJ1-2,many,TRBD1,CASSYRDRGNYGYTF,TGTGCCAGCAGCTATAGGGACAGGGGTAACTATGGCTACACCTTC
TRBV6-5,TRBJ2-7,-,TRBD2,CASSSGTNTYEQYF,TGTGCCAGCAGTTCCGGGACTAATACCTACGAGCAGTACTTC
TRBV7-9,TRBJ1-1,-,TRBD1,CASHRGSGTEAFF,TGTGCCAGCCACAGGGGATCCGGGACTGAAGCTTTCTTT
TRBV7-9,TRBJ2-3,once,-,CASSGEADTQYF,TGTGCCAGCAGCGGGGAGGCGGATACGCAGTATTTT
TRBV6-5,TRBJ1-5,-,-,CASSPRGRQPQHF,TGTGCCAGCAGTCCCAGGGGACGCCAGCCCCAGCATTTT
TRBV28,TRBJ1-6,-,-,CASSLTGRPLHF,TGTGCCAGCAGCTTAACTGGTCGGCCCCTCCACTTT
TRBV9,TRBJ1-1,-,TRBD1,CASSGDRGRQAFF,TGTGCCAGCAGCGGAGACAGGGGTCGACAAGCTTTCTTT